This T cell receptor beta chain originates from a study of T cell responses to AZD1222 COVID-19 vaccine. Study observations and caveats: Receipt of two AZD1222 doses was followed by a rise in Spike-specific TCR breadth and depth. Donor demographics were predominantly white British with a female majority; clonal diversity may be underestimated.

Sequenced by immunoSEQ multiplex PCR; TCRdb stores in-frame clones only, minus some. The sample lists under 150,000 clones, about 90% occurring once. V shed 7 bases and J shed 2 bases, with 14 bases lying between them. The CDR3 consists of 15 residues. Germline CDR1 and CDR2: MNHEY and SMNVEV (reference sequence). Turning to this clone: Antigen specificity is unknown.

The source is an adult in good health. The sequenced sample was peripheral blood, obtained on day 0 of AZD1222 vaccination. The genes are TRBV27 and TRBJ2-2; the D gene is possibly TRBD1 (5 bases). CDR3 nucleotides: TGTGCCAGCACCCGGGCAGGGATAAACACCGGGGAGCTGTTTTTT. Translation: CASTRAGINTGELFF.